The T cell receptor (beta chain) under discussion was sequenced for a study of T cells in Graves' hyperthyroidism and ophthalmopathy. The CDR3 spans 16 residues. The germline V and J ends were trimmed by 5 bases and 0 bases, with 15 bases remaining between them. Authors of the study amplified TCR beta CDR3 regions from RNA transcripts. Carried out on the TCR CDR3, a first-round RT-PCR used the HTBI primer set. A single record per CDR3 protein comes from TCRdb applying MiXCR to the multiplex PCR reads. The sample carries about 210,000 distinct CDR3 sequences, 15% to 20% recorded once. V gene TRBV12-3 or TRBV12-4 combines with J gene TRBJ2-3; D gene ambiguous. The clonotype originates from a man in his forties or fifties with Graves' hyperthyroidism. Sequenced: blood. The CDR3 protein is CASSPHTAASTDTQYF. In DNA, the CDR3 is TGTGCCAGCAGTCCCCATACGGCGGCTAGCACAGATACGCAGTATTTT.